This TCR beta chain came from a study of blood T cell repertoires in COVID-19 (dated by TCRdb to 2018 to 2020). About the investigation overall: Samples from collaborators originated in the United States, Italy and Spain and spanned both the acute and convalescent phases of COVID-19. The prospective study material was composed of cDNA or gDNA derived from T cells, B-cell-depleted T cells, or PBMCs. Subjects who had been exposed to COVID-19, were actively infected with it, or had recovered from it provided the deeply sampled blood TCRbeta repertoires that made up the dataset. The repertoires were released in a freely available public database intended as a resource for research on the immune response to SARS-CoV-2. The samples were drawn from the first 160 participants of the ongoing ImmuneRACE study and from over a thousand subjects provided by 6 global collaborators. Sample metadata almost always included a de-identified subject ID, COVID-19 status, age in years and sex. Where available, HLA class I and class II types were obtained from metadata supplied by the sample provider rather than from assay-based typing.

The immunoSEQ Assay, a bias-controlled multiplex PCR, was used to amplify TCRbeta CDR3 regions from genomic DNA. Concerning the study's data processing: Within the assay, amplification of reference gene primers was used to estimate how many nucleated cells each sample contained. To quantify the absolute abundance of each unique TCRbeta CDR3 rearrangement, sequence reads were collapsed and filtered. For each sample, productive Simpson clonality was calculated by taking the square root of Simpson's diversity index across productive rearrangements. This is the immuneACCESS table as TCRdb keeps it, with only in-frame sequences that have V and J called. A part of the clones is gone; compared with another copy, unresolved V genes explain less than half, and the rest is unexplained. D and trimming come from the DNA, and the V and J calls and clone size come from that table. Within this sample are roughly 79,000 clones, with approximately 80% of them counted one time only. The ten largest clones represent 4.5% to 7% of the sample.

General findings and caveats noted by the study authors: Clinical and demographic metadata were provided uncurated, with the amount varying by source and participant.

V lost 8 bases and J lost 4 bases, and the count of bases not matched to a germline gene is 8. The CDR3 holds 14 amino acids from the cysteine to the phenylalanine. The entry retains the CDR3 DNA only, 42 bases that are in frame from base 1. CDR1 is given as MNHEY and CDR2 as SVGAGI, both from the germline V gene. Collaborating institutions collected whole blood in K2EDTA tubes following their own protocols. For TCRbeta analysis, collaborators shipped samples as frozen whole blood, isolated PBMCs, or DNA extracted from either of those sample types. To note about this clone: Its target antigen remains unknown. No much larger clonotype is one base removed from it; base qualities were not supplied.

The source of this sequence is a man in his 60s with active or convalescent COVID-19. Material: peripheral blood. The chain uses TRBV6-5 and TRBJ1-2, and 9 bases in between align with TRBD1. The DNA sequence is as follows: TGTGCCAGCGCGCAACAGGGGGCGGGCTATGGCTACACCTTC. The resulting protein is CASAQQGAGYGYTF.